This TCR beta chain derives from a study of blood T cell repertoires in COVID-19. Across the study: COVID-19 samples collected from the United States, Italy and Spain covered acute and convalescent phases. T cells, B-cell-depleted T cells, or PBMCs provided the cDNA or gDNA that served as material.

As handled by the study authors: Estimation of nucleated cell counts relied on the amplification of reference gene primers. Sequencing used immunoSEQ multiplex PCR; TCRdb keeps in-frame clones, though not all of them. V, J and clone size are taken as reported in that table, and D and trimming were inferred from the DNA itself. The sample has approximately 440,000 clones, approximately 90% seen once. The sequencing sample was made of PBMCs or T cells enriched from blood (not recorded which). The TCR originated in a woman aged 18-29 years who had recovered from COVID-19.

CDR3 in DNA: TGTGCCAGCAGCACTAGCCAGGGGGACTACGAGCAGTACTTC. As protein: CASSTSQGDYEQYF. The chain uses TRBV5-4 and TRBJ2-7, with D tentatively TRBD1 (7 bases). V shed 4 bases and J shed 3 bases, with 14 bases lying between them. CDR1 SGHNT and CDR2 YYREEE come from the germline V gene (reference sequence). CDR3 size: 14 residues.